A selection of T cell receptor beta chains follows, all from one sample in a study of T cell responses to AZD1222 COVID-19 vaccine. This table comes from immunoSEQ multiplex PCR, and its TCRdb copy is limited to in-frame clones, with some not included. The data contain roughly 200,000 clones, 70% to 90% of them singletons. Specimen: peripheral blood, collected on day 0 of AZD1222 vaccination. All receptors derive from an adult in good health. Both conserved end residues are part of each CDR3. The D gene is left open where the match is weak. Expanded clones are given a class, and other clones once, few, many or no size at all.

CDR3 DNA | CDR3 protein | V gene | D gene | J gene | clone size
TGCGCCAGCAGCTTTAACACAGGGGGCAGGAACGAGCAGTACTTC | CASSFNTGGRNEQYF | TRBV5-1 | TRBD1 | TRBJ2-7 | NA
TGTGCCAGCAGCTTGGGAGGGGCCGCCATCGGGACTGAAGCTTTCTTT | CASSLGGAAIGTEAFF | TRBV5-4 | NA | TRBJ1-1 | NA
TGTGCCAGCAGCCCCAGCCGGACTAGCGGGGGAGATACGCAGTATTTT | CASSPSRTSGGDTQYF | TRBV11-2 | TRBD2 | TRBJ2-3 | NA
TGCGCCAGCAGCTTTGGTCCCCTAGGGACAGGAGACTCACCCCTCCACTTT | CASSFGPLGTGDSPLHF | TRBV5-1 | TRBD1 | TRBJ1-6 | NA
TGTGCCAGCAGCTTAGGGACACCTCAGCCCCAGCATTTT | CASSLGTPQPQHF | TRBV7-2 | NA | TRBJ1-5 | NA
TGTGCCAGCAGCCGCGTGGACAGTAACACCGGGGAGCTGTTTTTT | CASSRVDSNTGELFF | TRBV5-6 | NA | TRBJ2-2 | NA
TGTGCCAGCAGCTGGGACGGAGGCGCTGTCAACTATGGCTACACCTTC | CASSWDGGAVNYGYTF | TRBV7-2 | NA | TRBJ1-2 | NA
TGTGCCATCACAGAAGGGAACTATGGCTACACCTTC | CAITEGNYGYTF | TRBV10-3 | NA | TRBJ1-2 | NA
TGTGCCAGCAGCTTAGGGGTGGTGAACACTGAAGCTTTCTTT | CASSLGVVNTEAFF | TRBV11-2 | NA | TRBJ1-1 | once
TGTGCCAGCAGCCAAGCCCCGACAGGGAAGAACACTGAAGCTTTCTTT | CASSQAPTGKNTEAFF | TRBV3-1/TRBV3-2 | TRBD1 | TRBJ1-1 | once
TGTGCCACCACTCTTACAGGGAATGAAGCTTTCTTT | CATTLTGNEAFF | TRBV6-5 | NA | TRBJ1-1 | NA
TGTGCCAGCAGTGACGGCCCCAACACCATATATTTT | CASSDGPNTIYF | TRBV2 | NA | TRBJ1-3 | NA
TGTGCTAGTGGTTTGGTACTTGGTGGGGGGCGATTGTCTGAAGCTTTCTTT | CASGLVLGGGRLSEAFF | TRBV12-5 | NA | TRBJ1-1 | once
TGTGCCAGCAGCGGAGGTCATATGAACACTGAAGCTTTCTTT | CASSGGHMNTEAFF | TRBV5-5 | NA | TRBJ1-1 | NA
TGTGCCAGCAGCTTGGTCGAGGAGCAGTACTTC | CASSLVEEQYF | TRBV7-9 | NA | TRBJ2-7 | once
TGCAGCGCCGGACGGAACACTGAAGCTTTCTTT | CSAGRNTEAFF | TRBV29-1 | NA | TRBJ1-1 | NA
TGTGCCAGCGGGCTCCACCTGGGACTGGACAATGAGCAGTTCTTC | CASGLHLGLDNEQFF | TRBV2 | NA | TRBJ2-1 | NA
TGTGCCAGCAGCCAATACGCTAACACTGAAGCTTTCTTT | CASSQYANTEAFF | TRBV16 | NA | TRBJ1-1 | NA
TGTGCCAGCAGACCAACCACCGGACAGGGCGATGGCTACACCTTC | CASRPTTGQGDGYTF | TRBV7-3 | TRBD1 | TRBJ1-2 | NA
TGTGCCAGCAGCTTCGGACTTTCGAATGAAAAACTGTTTTTT | CASSFGLSNEKLFF | TRBV11-2 | NA | TRBJ1-4 | NA
TGTGCCAGCAGCTTAGCGGTGCCAGGGGATGAGCAGTACTTC | CASSLAVPGDEQYF | TRBV7-8 | NA | TRBJ2-7 | NA
TGTGCCTGGAGAACAGGGAACAACGAGCAGTACTTC | CAWRTGNNEQYF | TRBV30 | NA | TRBJ2-7 | NA
TGTGCCAGCAGTGAGAGTAGCGGGGGGACAGATACGCAGTATTTT | CASSESSGGTDTQYF | TRBV6-4 | TRBD2 | TRBJ2-3 | few
TGTGCCATCAGTGGGGGCACTGAAGCTTTCTTT | CAISGGTEAFF | TRBV10-3 | NA | TRBJ1-1 | NA
TGTGCCAGCAGCCGCCCGACAGGGCTTGTGAACTACGAGCAGTACTTC | CASSRPTGLVNYEQYF | TRBV13 | TRBD1 | TRBJ2-7 | NA
TGTGCCAGCAGCTTAACGTCAGGGCCCGTCAACTATGGCTACACCTTC | CASSLTSGPVNYGYTF | TRBV7-8 | NA | TRBJ1-2 | once
TGTGCCAGCAGTTTGCCCGGCGGGCGGGGGGGCATGAGCACAGATACGCAGTATTTT | CASSLPGGRGGMSTDTQYF | TRBV28 | TRBD2 | TRBJ2-3 | once
TGTGCCAGCAGCAACTTTATGGACAATGAGCAGTTCTTC | CASSNFMDNEQFF | TRBV6-6 | NA | TRBJ2-1 | NA
TGTGCCAGCAGTTACTCGGGCGACTACGAGCAGTACTTC | CASSYSGDYEQYF | TRBV6-5 | NA | TRBJ2-7 | NA
TGCGCCAGCAGCCAAGATCGAGGGGCGAGGACTGAAGCTTTCTTT | CASSQDRGARTEAFF | TRBV4-1 | NA | TRBJ1-1 | NA
TGCGCCAGCAGCTTGGACGGGACAGTCAGTGAGCAGTTCTTC | CASSLDGTVSEQFF | TRBV5-1 | TRBD1 | TRBJ2-1 | NA
TGTGCCAGCAGCGTGGGTTCGGGGCCACCCCTCCACTTT | CASSVGSGPPLHF | TRBV9 | NA | TRBJ1-6 | NA
TGCGCCAGCAGCCAAGGGGACGGAGGGGGCAAAAGGGATCTAGCCAAAAACATTCAGTACTTC | CASSQGDGGGKRDLAKNIQYF | TRBV4-1 | NA | TRBJ2-4 | NA
TGTGCCAGCAGTCCCCTGACAGGTCCTAGCAATCAGCCCCAGCATTTT | CASSPLTGPSNQPQHF | TRBV6-2/TRBV6-3 | NA | TRBJ1-5 | few
TGTGCCAGCAGCCTGGACATCACCGGGGAGCTGTTTTTT | CASSLDITGELFF | TRBV7-9 | NA | TRBJ2-2 | many
TGTGCCTGGAGTGGGATTCAGATTAGCGGGTTGTCCGGGGAGCTGTTTTTT | CAWSGIQISGLSGELFF | TRBV30 | TRBD2 | TRBJ2-2 | NA
TGTGCCAGCAGCTTAGTGGCAGGGAGGGACTATGGCTACACCTTC | CASSLVAGRDYGYTF | TRBV7-2 | NA | TRBJ1-2 | once
TGTGCCAGCAGTGAAGCCCTACTAGCGGGGGGGAGCTCCTACGAGCAGTACTTC | CASSEALLAGGSSYEQYF | TRBV6-1 | TRBD2 | TRBJ2-7 | NA
TGTGCCAGCAGCCAAACTATGAATCAGCCCCTGCTTTTT | CASSQTMNQPLLF | TRBV7-9 | NA | TRBJ1-5 | NA
TGTGCCAGCAGCGTGGCCAGCGGAAATGAGCAGTTCTTC | CASSVASGNEQFF | TRBV7-3 | NA | TRBJ2-1 | NA
TGTGCCAGCAGTGACAGGGTCATAACGGGGAACACTGAAGCTTTCTTT | CASSDRVITGNTEAFF | TRBV6-1 | NA | TRBJ1-1 | NA
TGTGCCAGCAGCCAACCCGGGCTAGCGGCGAACGAGCAGTACTTC | CASSQPGLAANEQYF | TRBV3-1/TRBV3-2 | TRBD2 | TRBJ2-7 | NA
TGTGCCACCAGCAGAGATCCAGGACTTCCCTACGAGCAGTACTTC | CATSRDPGLPYEQYF | TRBV15 | NA | TRBJ2-7 | NA
TGTGCCAGCAGCCTCCGACAGGGATCCTACGAGCAGTACTTC | CASSLRQGSYEQYF | TRBV7-2 | TRBD1 | TRBJ2-7 | NA
TGCGCCAGCAGCCCTTTAACCGGGGCTCTCAGGCCCTACGAGCAGTACTTC | CASSPLTGALRPYEQYF | TRBV5-1 | NA | TRBJ2-7 | NA
TGTGCCTGGAGGGGGGGACGCAATTCACCCCTCCACTTT | CAWRGGRNSPLHF | TRBV30 | NA | TRBJ1-6 | few
TGTGCCAGCAGGCCAGGGTCAACTAATGAAAAACTGTTTTTT | CASRPGSTNEKLFF | TRBV28 | NA | TRBJ1-4 | NA
TGTGCCAGTAGTAATCGATACCTGAACACTGAAGCTTTCTTT | CASSNRYLNTEAFF | TRBV19 | NA | TRBJ1-1 | few
TGTGCCAGCAGCTTAGGGACCAACTACGAGCAGTACTTC | CASSLGTNYEQYF | TRBV11-3 | NA | TRBJ2-7 | NA
TGTGCCAGCAGCCCTCGACAGGGTACTGGCCATGGCTACACCTTC | CASSPRQGTGHGYTF | TRBV11-2 | TRBD1 | TRBJ1-2 | NA
TGTGCCAGCAGCCAAGACGCCCTTAGGGGGGAGCAGTTCTTC | CASSQDALRGEQFF | TRBV3-1/TRBV3-2 | NA | TRBJ2-1 | NA
TGTGCCAGCAGCCCTACTACAGGGATGAACACTGAAGCTTTCTTT | CASSPTTGMNTEAFF | TRBV7-9 | NA | TRBJ1-1 | NA
TGCGCCAGCAGCCAAGGGTTAGCGGATCCTAACTATGGCTACACCTTC | CASSQGLADPNYGYTF | TRBV4-1 | NA | TRBJ1-2 | NA
TGTGCCAGTAGTATTCGTCCGGGGGCATCCCAAGAGACCCAGTACTTC | CASSIRPGASQETQYF | TRBV19 | NA | TRBJ2-5 | NA
TGCGCCAGCAGCCAAGATAAGCGGGGCCAGGGGCCCCAGCATTTT | CASSQDKRGQGPQHF | TRBV4-3 | NA | TRBJ1-5 | NA
TGTGCCAGCAGCCAAGCCCGGACAGGGCCCGAGTCTGGGGCCAACGTCCTGACTTTC | CASSQARTGPESGANVLTF | TRBV4-2 | TRBD1 | TRBJ2-6 | NA
TGTGCCAGCAGGAGGGGAGGGGGGAATGAAAAACTGTTTTTT | CASRRGGGNEKLFF | TRBV27 | NA | TRBJ1-4 | NA
TGTGCCAGCAGCGGGTACTCTGGGGCCAACGTCCTGACTTTC | CASSGYSGANVLTF | TRBV7-6 | NA | TRBJ2-6 | NA
TGTGCCAGCAGGTCAGGACAGGGGGTAAACTATGGCTACACCTTC | CASRSGQGVNYGYTF | TRBV5-6 | TRBD1 | TRBJ1-2 | NA
TGTGCCACCAGTGATGGGCCTAATGAAAAACTGTTTTTT | CATSDGPNEKLFF | TRBV24-1 | NA | TRBJ1-4 | NA